This T cell receptor beta chain derives from a study of blood T cell repertoires in COVID-19. Study context: Sources were T cells, B-cell-depleted T cells, or PBMCs; the material itself was cDNA or gDNA.

Seattle cases were enrolled at active infection and followed longitudinally. The CDR3 spans 13 residues. Per the germline V gene, CDR1 is SGHAT and CDR2 is FQNNGV. J lost 3 bases, V lost 5 bases, and 3 bases had no gene match. Original methodology: Amplified reference gene primers provided the basis for estimating nucleated cell counts. Method: immunoSEQ multiplex PCR; TCRdb's copy keeps in-frame clones and lacks some. The DNA gave D and trimming, while V, J and clone size come from that table. Of about 240,000 clones listed, approximately 85% were seen once; the top ten hold approximately 8%. The sequenced material came from peripheral blood. This TCR derives from a woman older than 75 with COVID-19, enrolled during active disease. The chain joins TRBV11-2 to TRBJ2-5; 7 bases agree with TRBD1. The CDR3 sequence is CASSPDREETQYF. In nucleotides, the CDR3 is TGTGCCAGCAGCCCCGACAGGGAAGAGACCCAGTACTTC.